The 4 T cell receptor beta chains below all came from one sample that was sequenced in a study of vaccination and CD4 T cells after COVID-19. The Oncomine TCR Beta short-read assay was applied to DNA of cultured CD4+ T cells. TCRdb analysed the PCR reads with MiXCR anew, one entry per CDR3 protein. Of fewer than 20,000 distinct CDR3 sequences in the sample, around three fifths were seen once. Treatment denoted: approximately 11-day PBMC culture with coronavirus spike peptide pools or control peptides (ViraFEST assay). These receptors' targets are unknown. Material: CD4+ T cells from blood, cultured in vitro. Every receptor here comes from a human donor who had recovered from COVID-19.

The gene calls are TRBV12-5 and TRBJ2-3; 7 bases match TRBD2. Germline CDR1 and CDR2: LGHNT and FRNRAP. J was trimmed by 0 bases and V by 5 bases; bases with no gene match: 11. There are 17 residues in the CDR3. The CDR3 nucleotides are TGTGCTAGTGGTCCCGGAGCAAGCGGGGTTAGCACAGATACGCAGTATTTT. Translating it yields CASGPGASGVSTDTQYF.

In regard to this clonotype: One end of the junction is discordant with germline, which a read error may explain. The V and J genes are TRBV18 and TRBJ2-4; 8 bases line up with TRBD2. This CDR3 has 15 amino acids. From germline, CDR1 is KGHSH and CDR2 LQKENI. CDR3 bases: TGTACCAGCTCACCAGGCGGGAGGAAGACGGACATTCAGTACTTC. Translated, it gives CTSSPGGRKTDIQYF.

The chain joins TRBV25-1 to TRBJ1-6, with a tentative D call TRBD1 (5 bases). The V gene's germline CDR1 is MGHDK and CDR2 SYGVNS. V lost 7 bases and J lost 6, with 10 bases in between. This CDR3 is 13 amino acids long. CDR3 DNA sequence: TGTGCCAGCAACCGACAGCTTAATTCACCCCTCCACTTT. Translating it yields CASNRQLNSPLHF.

This clonotype has only a few counts. The DNA of the CDR3 is TGTGCCAGCAGAAGCCCCCTCACCTCTGGGGCCAACGTCCTGACTTTC. It translates to CASRSPLTSGANVLTF. The chain recombines TRBV27 with TRBJ2-6; no clear D gene. Trimming took off 6 bases at V and 0 bases at J, with 12 bases between the two ends. The germline V gene has CDR1 MNHEY and CDR2 SMNVEV (reference sequence). The CDR3 spans 16 residues.